These 26 T cell receptor beta chains share one sample of origin, sequenced in a study of blood T cell repertoires in COVID-19. Repertoires were generated with immunoSEQ multiplex PCR, while TCRdb's copy carries only in-frame clones and drops some. Among about 200,000 clones listed, roughly nine tenths were seen once. The sample comprised peripheral blood. The receptors here all came from a woman in her 70s with acute or convalescent COVID-19.

This sequence joins TRBV9 and TRBJ2-6, with TRBD1 matching 7 bases. Losses at the gene ends were 6 bases for V and 2 bases for J; bases not matched to a gene: 11. Germline V gene sequence: CDR1 SGDLS, CDR2 YYNGEE. CDR3 length: 17 residues. This CDR3 is CASTTGAGTTGANVLTF. The CDR3 region has the DNA TGTGCCAGCACCACAGGGGCAGGGACGACTGGGGCCAACGTCCTGACTTTC.

The genes are TRBV29-1 and TRBJ2-2; 7 nucleotides agree with TRBD2. The CDR3 has 13 residues. V gave up 7 bases and J gave up 4 bases; unmatched junction bases: 6. Germline values: CDR1 SQVTM, CDR2 ANQGSEA. CDR3: CSGLATLTGELFF. The CDR3 coding sequence is TGCAGCGGACTAGCTACGCTCACCGGGGAGCTGTTTTTT.

This clone came up once. The rearrangement links TRBV3-1 (or the pseudogene TRBV3-2) to TRBJ2-1; TRBD2 matches at 15 bases. The J segment lost 8 bases and the V segment lost 5 bases, leaving 4 bases of the junction unmatched. The CDR3 sequence is 15 residues long. Germline V gives CDR1 LGHDT, CDR2 YNNKEL (reference sequence). CDR3 protein: CASSTRTSGRDEQFF. CDR3 nucleotide sequence: TGTGCCAGCAGCACCCGGACTAGCGGGAGGGATGAGCAGTTCTTC.

CDR3 residues: CASGGQYTYEQYF. CDR3 nucleotides: TGTGCCAGCGGTGGGCAGTATACCTACGAGCAGTACTTC. The chain recombines TRBV9 with TRBJ2-7; D is ambiguous. With 7 bases removed from V and 2 bases from J, the gap between germline ends came to 13 bases. There are 13 residues in the CDR3. Per germline, CDR1 SGDLS and CDR2 YYNGEE.

With regard to this clone: The junction differs from germline at one of its ends, possibly a read error. Distinct nucleotide sequences in the sample also encode this CDR3. The gene calls are TRBV7-9 and TRBJ2-7; 12 bases match TRBD2. Germline assignment: CDR1 SEHNR and CDR2 FQNEAQ (reference sequence). The CDR3 contains 14 residues. The CDR3 loop reads CASSLAGGSYEQYF. The CDR3, as DNA: TGTGCCAGCAGCCTAGCGGGAGGGTCCTACGAGCAGTACTTC.

This clone was recorded a few times. The chain has TRBV2 and TRBJ2-4; perhaps TRBD2 as D (5 bases). This CDR3 comprises 11 residues. Trimming took off 2 bases at V and 11 bases at J, with 7 bases between the two ends. The germline gives CDR1 SNHLY, CDR2 FYNNEI. The CDR3 DNA reads TGTGCCAGCAGTGAATGGACTTTTCAGTACTTC. It is translated as CASSEWTFQYF.

This clone was seen once. J is TRBJ2-7 and V is TRBV19; 7 positions match TRBD1. CDR1 and CDR2 from the germline V gene are LNHDA and SQIVND (reference sequence). The V and J ends lost 4 bases and 0 bases, in that order; junction bases with no gene match: 9. The CDR3 runs to 16 residues. The CDR3 here is CASSTHHRDSSYEQYF. CDR3 in DNA: TGTGCCAGTAGTACCCATCACCGGGACAGCTCCTACGAGCAGTACTTC.

The chain employs TRBV11-2 and TRBJ1-4; the D gene is possibly TRBD1 (6 bases). Germline CDR1 is SGHAT and CDR2 is FQNNGV. Deletions cut 4 bases from V and 4 bases from J, with 10 bases between. This CDR3 spans 14 amino acids. In DNA, the CDR3 is TGTGCCAGCAGCTCCGGACAGTTTAATGAAAAACTGTTTTTT. Residues: CASSSGQFNEKLFF.

J is TRBJ2-5 and V is TRBV9, with 7 bases matching TRBD2. The CDR3 is 15 amino acids. J lost 1 base, V lost 0 bases, and 3 bases had no gene match. Germline CDR1 SGDLS, CDR2 YYNGEE. In nucleotides, the CDR3 is TGTGCCAGCAGCGTAGGCGGCGGGGGCCAAGAGACCCAGTACTTC. Its protein is CASSVGGGGQETQYF.

The CDR3 spells CASSLGLAGGAVGNIQYF. The CDR3 nucleotides are TGCGCCAGCAGCTTGGGACTAGCGGGAGGGGCCGTGGGAAACATTCAGTACTTC. The chain employs TRBV5-1 and TRBJ2-4, with 14 bases matching TRBD2. V lost 0 bases and J lost 6; bases outside the gene matches: 8. Germline CDR1 reads SGHRS; CDR2 reads YFSETQ. The CDR3 consists of 18 residues.

The chain uses TRBV4-2 and TRBJ1-2, with D perhaps matching TRBD1 (5 bases). The V gene lost 4 bases and the J gene lost 3 bases, with 12 bases spanning the gap. The CDR3 loop spans 14 amino acids. CDR1 and CDR2 from the germline V gene are LGHNA and YNFKEQ. CDR3 coding DNA: TGTGCCAGCAGCCCCACGGGGGAGGACTATGGCTACACCTTC. Residues: CASSPTGEDYGYTF.

V and J are TRBV12-3 or TRBV12-4 and TRBJ1-2, with no clear D. CDR3 length: 12 amino acids. Trimming took off 6 bases at V and 7 bases at J, with 12 bases between the two ends. The CDR3 protein is CASRVGDGGYTF. The CDR3 nucleotides read TGTGCCAGCAGGGTGGGAGACGGTGGCTACACCTTC.

This clone has just a few counts. The CDR3 DNA is TGTGCCAGCTCACCGCCGACAAGGTCACAGGGGACTGAAGCTTTCTTT. It yields the protein CASSPPTRSQGTEAFF. The gene calls are TRBV18 and TRBJ1-1; TRBD1 matches at 7 bases. The CDR3 spans 16 residues. The V and J ends lost 3 bases and 5 bases, in that order; junction bases with no gene match: 12. Germline V lookup: CDR1 KGHSH, CDR2 LQKENI.

The rearrangement joins TRBV7-2 to TRBJ2-5; tentatively, D is TRBD2 (6 bases). The V end was cut by 1 base, the J end by 5 bases, with 11 bases between. The germline V gene encodes CDR1 SGHTA and CDR2 FQGNSA. This CDR3 spans 14 amino acids. The CDR3, as DNA: TGTGCCAGCAGCTTAGGACTAGTGGGGGAGACCCAGTACTTC. It encodes CASSLGLVGETQYF.

The chain recombines TRBV7-6 with TRBJ1-2; TRBD1 matches at 7 bases. Germline assignment: CDR1 SGHVS and CDR2 FNYEAQ. This CDR3 comprises 14 residues. V shed 1 base, J shed 1 base, and the junction held 0 bases outside the gene matches. CDR3 coding DNA: TGTGCCAGCAGCTTAGACAGGGGTAACTATGGCTACACCTTC. Translation gives CASSLDRGNYGYTF. Complete variable domain (other parts from reference TRBV7-6 and TRBJ1-2): GAGVSQSPRYKVTKRGQDVALRCDPISGHVSLYWYRQALGQGPEFLTYFNYEAQQDKSGLPNDRFSAERPEGSISTLTIQRTEQRDSAMYRCASSLDRGNYGYTFGSGTRLTVV.

This chain uses TRBV7-2 with TRBJ2-1, with 9 bases fitting TRBD1. Germline-derived CDR1 and CDR2 are SGHTA and FQGNSA. The CDR3 contains 14 residues. The V gene end was trimmed by 5 bases and the J gene end by 4 bases; junction bases not matched to a gene: 3. CDR3: CASSTGTGYNEQFF. CDR3 coding DNA: TGTGCCAGCAGCACTGGGACAGGGTACAATGAGCAGTTCTTC.

The chain links TRBV6-5 to TRBJ1-1, with D uncertain. CDR1 MNHEY and CDR2 SVGAGI come from the germline V gene. The CDR3 covers 12 residues. Between the trimmed V and J ends, which lost 6 bases and 4 bases, there was a span of 9 bases. This CDR3 reads CASRRVITEAFF. The CDR3 DNA follows: TGTGCCAGCAGACGGGTCATCACTGAAGCTTTCTTT.

V gene TRBV7-9 combines with J gene TRBJ1-2; the match to TRBD1 covers 9 bases. Germline-derived CDR1 and CDR2 are SEHNR and FQNEAQ (reference sequence). This CDR3 is 15 amino acids long. After removal of 4 bases from V and 6 bases from J, the junction contained 9 bases not matched to a gene. The CDR3 here is CASSSTGTGRHGYTF. The CDR3 nucleotides are TGTGCCAGCAGCTCCACCGGGACAGGGCGTCATGGCTACACCTTC.

V usage is TRBV3-1 (or the pseudogene TRBV3-2) and J usage is TRBJ1-5; 7 bases match TRBD1. CDR1 LGHDT and CDR2 YNNKEL come from the germline V gene (reference sequence). V lost 5 bases to trimming and J lost 2 bases; unmatched junction nucleotides: 6. CDR3 length equals 15 residues. The CDR3 loop is CASSSQGRGNQPQHF. The CDR3 DNA is TGTGCCAGCAGCTCACAGGGGAGAGGCAATCAGCCCCAGCATTTT.

This chain links TRBV15 with TRBJ1-1; TRBD1 is a possible D gene (5 bases). The CDR3 totals 14 residues. V lost 0 bases and J 2 bases, leaving 7 bases between the germline ends. Germline loops: CDR1 LNHNV, CDR2 YYDKDF (reference sequence). The CDR3 coding sequence is TGTGCCACCAGCAGAGAAAGGGGTAACACTGAAGCTTTCTTT. This gives the protein CATSRERGNTEAFF.

The chain is built from TRBV5-1 and TRBJ1-6, with a weak D call TRBD1 (6 bases). The CDR3 contains 20 residues. Germline values: CDR1 SGHRS, CDR2 YFSETQ. V lost 0 bases and J lost 0, with 19 bases in between. The CDR3 DNA follows: TGCGCCAGCAGCTTGGTTTTTACAGGGTCATCCAGCTCCTATAATTCACCCCTCCACTTT. This gives the protein CASSLVFTGSSSSYNSPLHF.

This chain joins TRBV6-5 and TRBJ2-7; D is perhaps TRBD1 (5 bases). This CDR3 has 15 amino acids. V lost 8 bases and J lost 0, with 17 bases in between. Germline values: CDR1 MNHEY, CDR2 SVGAGI. The CDR3 protein is CASVRQIPNSYEQYF. CDR3 DNA: TGTGCCAGCGTGAGACAGATACCAAACTCCTACGAGCAGTACTTC.

The chain uses TRBV5-1 and TRBJ1-1; D is ambiguous. This CDR3 spans 13 amino acids. V was shortened by 2 bases and J by 1 base, with 6 bases between the two germline ends. Germline CDR1 is SGHRS and CDR2 is YFSETQ. The CDR3 bases are TGCGCCAGCAGCTTACAGCAGAACACTGAAGCTTTCTTT. This translates into CASSLQQNTEAFF.

This clone was seen more than once but under ten times. CDR3 in DNA: TGTGCCAGCAGCTTGTCCTTGACTCCCAGGGCCAGGGCTGAAGCTTTCTTT. Its translation: CASSLSLTPRARAEAFF. The genes are TRBV5-4 and TRBJ1-1; D perhaps matches TRBD1 (5 bases). V was pared by 1 base and J by 6 bases, with 22 bases between. CDR1 is SGHNT, CDR2 YYREEE, per germline (reference sequence). This CDR3 is 17 amino acids long.

This chain's CDR3 is CAWYGNQPQHF. CDR3 nucleotide sequence: TGTGCCTGGTATGGCAATCAGCCCCAGCATTTT. V usage is TRBV30 and J usage is TRBJ1-5, with D hard to call. Germline assignment: CDR1 GTSNPN and CDR2 SVGIG (reference sequence). The CDR3 has 11 residues. V lost 5 bases to trimming and J lost 2 bases, with 4 bases between them.

This chain joins TRBV5-1 and TRBJ2-7; D is uncertain. Looked up from germline, CDR1 is SGHRS and CDR2 is YFSETQ. With 3 bases removed from V and 1 base from J, the gap between germline ends came to 5 bases. This CDR3 has 12 residues. CDR3 coding DNA: TGCGCCAGCAGCTCTTCTTCCTACGAGCAGTACTTC. Translating it yields CASSSSSYEQYF.